This T cell receptor beta chain is from a study of blood T cell repertoires in COVID-19. Study-level information: Sites in the United States, Italy and Spain provided acute and convalescent COVID-19 samples. From T cells, B-cell-depleted T cells, or PBMCs came the material, which was cDNA or gDNA.

Trimming stripped 2 bases from V and 5 bases from J, with 9 bases between. In germline, CDR1 is MNHEY, CDR2 SMNVEV (reference sequence). CDR3 length equals 13 residues. Authors' data handling: How many nucleated cells were present was estimated from reference gene primer amplification. Data came from immunoSEQ multiplex PCR; TCRdb stores just in-frame clones and leaves some out. The V and J calls and clone size were taken over from that table, and D and trimming were inferred from the DNA. Of more than 250,000 clones in the sample, approximately 86% were seen once. This chain links TRBV27 with TRBJ2-5; D remains unclear. Material: peripheral blood. The TCR originated in a woman in her 30s who had recovered from COVID-19. CDR3 loop: CASSLIGEETQYF. The CDR3 region has the DNA TGTGCCAGCAGTTTAATCGGTGAGGAGACCCAGTACTTC.